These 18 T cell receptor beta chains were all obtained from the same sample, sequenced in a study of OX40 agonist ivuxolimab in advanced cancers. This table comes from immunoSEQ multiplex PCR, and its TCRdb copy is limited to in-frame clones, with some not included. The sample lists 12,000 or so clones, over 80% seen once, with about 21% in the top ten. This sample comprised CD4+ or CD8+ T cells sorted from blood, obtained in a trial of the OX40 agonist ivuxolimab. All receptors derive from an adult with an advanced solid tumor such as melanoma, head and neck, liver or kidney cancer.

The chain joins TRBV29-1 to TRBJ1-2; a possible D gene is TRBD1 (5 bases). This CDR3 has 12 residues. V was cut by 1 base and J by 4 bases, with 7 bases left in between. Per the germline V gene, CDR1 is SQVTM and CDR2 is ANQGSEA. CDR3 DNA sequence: TGCAGCGTTGAAGGCGGGGGCTATGGCTACACCTTC. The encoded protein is CSVEGGGYGYTF.

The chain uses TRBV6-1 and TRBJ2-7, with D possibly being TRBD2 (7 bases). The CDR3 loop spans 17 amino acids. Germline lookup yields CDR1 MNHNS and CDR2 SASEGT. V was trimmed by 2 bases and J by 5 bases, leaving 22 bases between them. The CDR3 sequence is CASSENWGGIMMDEQYF. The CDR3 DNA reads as TGTGCCAGCAGTGAAAATTGGGGGGGCATCATGATGGACGAGCAGTACTTC.

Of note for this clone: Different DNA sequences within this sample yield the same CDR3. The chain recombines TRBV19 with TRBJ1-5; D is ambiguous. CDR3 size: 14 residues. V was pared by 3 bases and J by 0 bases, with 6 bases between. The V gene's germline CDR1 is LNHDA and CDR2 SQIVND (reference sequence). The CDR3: CASSIRDSNQPQHF. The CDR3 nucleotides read TGTGCCAGTAGTATCAGAGATAGCAATCAGCCCCAGCATTTT.

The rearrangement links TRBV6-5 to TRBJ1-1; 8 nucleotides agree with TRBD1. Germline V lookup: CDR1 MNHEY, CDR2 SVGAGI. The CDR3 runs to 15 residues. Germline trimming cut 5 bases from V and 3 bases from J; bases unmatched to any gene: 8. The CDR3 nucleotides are TGTGCCAGCAGTCCCATGGACAGGGTTGACACTGAAGCTTTCTTT. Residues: CASSPMDRVDTEAFF.

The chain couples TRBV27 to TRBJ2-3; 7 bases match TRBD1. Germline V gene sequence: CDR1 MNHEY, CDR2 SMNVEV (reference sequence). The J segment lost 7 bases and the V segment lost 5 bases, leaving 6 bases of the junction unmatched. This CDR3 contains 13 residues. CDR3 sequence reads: CASSPTGAHTQYF. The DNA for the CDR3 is TGTGCCAGCAGTCCCACAGGGGCCCATACGCAGTATTTT.

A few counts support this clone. The CDR3 spells CASSYSPGGTEAFF. DNA of the CDR3: TGTGCCAGCAGTTACTCCCCCGGAGGCACTGAAGCTTTCTTT. The chain couples TRBV6-6 to TRBJ1-1; no clear D. This CDR3 is built from 14 residues. Germline lookup yields CDR1 MNHNY and CDR2 SVGAGI (reference sequence). V dropped 0 bases and J dropped 4 bases, with 9 bases sitting between them.

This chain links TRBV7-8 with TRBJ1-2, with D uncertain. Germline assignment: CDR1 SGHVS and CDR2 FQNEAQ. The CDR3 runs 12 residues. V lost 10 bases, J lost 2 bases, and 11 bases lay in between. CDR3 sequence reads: CATSEGNYGYTF. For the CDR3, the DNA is TGTGCCACCTCCGAAGGGAACTATGGCTACACCTTC.

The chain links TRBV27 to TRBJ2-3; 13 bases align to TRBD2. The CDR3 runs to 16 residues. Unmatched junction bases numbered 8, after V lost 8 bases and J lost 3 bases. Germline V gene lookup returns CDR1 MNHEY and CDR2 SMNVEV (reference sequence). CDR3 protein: CASLAPGLAGTDTQYF. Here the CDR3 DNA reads TGTGCCAGCCTTGCCCCGGGACTAGCGGGAACAGATACGCAGTATTTT.

The CDR3 spells CASGWANYGYTF. The CDR3 DNA reads TGCGCCAGCGGCTGGGCTAACTATGGCTACACCTTC. The chain couples TRBV4-3 to TRBJ1-2; D gene uncertain. CDR3 length: 12 amino acids. With 8 bases removed from V and 0 bases from J, the gap between germline ends came to 7 bases. Germline V lookup: CDR1 LGHNA, CDR2 YSLEER.

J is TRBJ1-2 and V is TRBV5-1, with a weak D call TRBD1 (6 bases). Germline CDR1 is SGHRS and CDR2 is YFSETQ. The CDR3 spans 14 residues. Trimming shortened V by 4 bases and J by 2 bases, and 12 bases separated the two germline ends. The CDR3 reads CASSPDQGNYGYTF. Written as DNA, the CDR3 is TGCGCCAGCAGCCCGGATCAGGGGAACTATGGCTACACCTTC.

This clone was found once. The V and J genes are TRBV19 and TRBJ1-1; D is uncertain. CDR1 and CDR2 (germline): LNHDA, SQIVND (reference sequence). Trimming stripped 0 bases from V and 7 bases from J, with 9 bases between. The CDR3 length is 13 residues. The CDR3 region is CASSIDFSSEAFF. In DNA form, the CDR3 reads TGTGCCAGTAGTATAGATTTCAGCAGTGAAGCTTTCTTT.

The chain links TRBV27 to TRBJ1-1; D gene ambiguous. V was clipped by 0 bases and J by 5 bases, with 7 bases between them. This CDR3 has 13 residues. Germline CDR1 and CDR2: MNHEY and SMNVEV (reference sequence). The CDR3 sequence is CASSLSQWTEAFF. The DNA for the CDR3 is TGTGCCAGCAGTTTATCGCAGTGGACTGAAGCTTTCTTT.

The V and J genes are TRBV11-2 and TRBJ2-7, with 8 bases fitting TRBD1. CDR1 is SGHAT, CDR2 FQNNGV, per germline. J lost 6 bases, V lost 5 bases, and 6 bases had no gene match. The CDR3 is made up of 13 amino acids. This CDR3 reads CASSPETGVEQYF. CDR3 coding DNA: TGTGCCAGCAGCCCCGAGACAGGGGTCGAGCAGTACTTC.

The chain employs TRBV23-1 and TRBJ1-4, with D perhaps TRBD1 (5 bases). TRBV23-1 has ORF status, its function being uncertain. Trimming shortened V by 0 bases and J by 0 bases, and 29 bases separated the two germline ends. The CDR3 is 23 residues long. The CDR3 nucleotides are TGCGCCAGCAGTCAATCGATTGCAGCTCTTAGGGCAGGGCTTTGGGCAACTAATGAAAAACTGTTTTTT. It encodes CASSQSIAALRAGLWATNEKLFF.

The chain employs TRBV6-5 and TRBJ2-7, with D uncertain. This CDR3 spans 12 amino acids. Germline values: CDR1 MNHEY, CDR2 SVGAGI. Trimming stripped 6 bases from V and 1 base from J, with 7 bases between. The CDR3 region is CASRERSYEQYF. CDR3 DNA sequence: TGTGCCAGCAGGGAAAGGTCCTACGAGCAGTACTTC.

CDR3 in amino acids: CASSLGDNTDTQYF. The DNA for the CDR3 is TGTGCCAGCAGCCTGGGGGACAACACAGATACGCAGTATTTT. The chain employs TRBV6-5 and TRBJ2-3; D may be TRBD1 (6 bases). This CDR3 contains 14 residues. Trimming took 6 bases from V and 2 from J, leaving 12 bases between them. Per germline, CDR1 MNHEY and CDR2 SVGAGI.

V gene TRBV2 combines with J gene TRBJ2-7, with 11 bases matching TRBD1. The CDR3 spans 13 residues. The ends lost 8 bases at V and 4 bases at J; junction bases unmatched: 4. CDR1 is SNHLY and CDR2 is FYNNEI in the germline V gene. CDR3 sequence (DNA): TGTGCCAGCGGACAGGGGGCGCCTTACGAGCAGTACTTC. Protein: CASGQGAPYEQYF.

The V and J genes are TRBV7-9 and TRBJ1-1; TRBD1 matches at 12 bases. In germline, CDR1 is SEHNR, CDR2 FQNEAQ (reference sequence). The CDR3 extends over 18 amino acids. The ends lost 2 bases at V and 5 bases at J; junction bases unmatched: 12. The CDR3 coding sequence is TGTGCCAGCAGCTTAAAGACCGGGACAGGGGGCGCAGATACTGAAGCTTTCTTT. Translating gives CASSLKTGTGGADTEAFF.